The 22 T cell receptor beta chains given below trace back to one sample, sequenced in a study of T cells in narcolepsy (dated by TCRdb to the late 2010s). Libraries were made using the immunoSEQ multiplex PCR assay. TCRdb stores this immuneACCESS table with in-frame sequences only. Part of the clones is absent; in the studies checked, under half of the shortfall reflects unresolved V genes, and no reason is known for the rest. In this sample the table shows 15,000 or so clones, approximately 77% of which occur a single time. The ten largest clones capture around 14% of the sample. Sequencing was done on a sample of CD45RA- memory CD8+ T cells from PBMCs. This specimen's cell subset or site label, interpreted: memory T cells sorted ex vivo from peripheral blood. The source is a human donor with narcolepsy.

The chain has TRBV10-2 and TRBJ2-3; D is unresolved. Looked up from germline, CDR1 is WSHSY and CDR2 is SAAADI. Trimming took off 0 bases at V and 2 bases at J, with 6 bases between the two ends. There are 14 residues in the CDR3. The CDR3 sequence is CASSESSITDTQYF. As DNA, the CDR3 is TGCGCCAGCAGTGAGTCCAGTATCACAGATACGCAGTATTTT.

The V call is TRBV29-1, the J call TRBJ2-7, with D possibly matching TRBD2 (6 bases). Trimming removed 3 bases at V and 2 bases at J, with 20 bases between. Germline V gene data show CDR1 as SQVTM and CDR2 as ANQGSEA. The CDR3 sequence is 16 residues long. The CDR3, as DNA: TGCAGCGTTGACGGGCTAGAAGGAGGAGGGCCCTACGAGCAGTACTTC. Protein: CSVDGLEGGGPYEQYF.

The table lists this clone with a count of one. This chain joins TRBV6-6 and TRBJ1-1; D call uncertain. The CDR3 contains 12 residues. V was trimmed by 5 bases and J by 7 bases, leaving 11 bases between them. Per the germline V gene, CDR1 is MNHNY and CDR2 is SVGAGI (reference sequence). The CDR3 spells CASSADRIEAFF. Written as DNA, the CDR3 is TGTGCCAGCAGTGCCGATCGGATTGAAGCTTTCTTT.

The rearrangement links TRBV29-1 to TRBJ2-7, with TRBD1 matching over 9 bases. The germline V gene has CDR1 SQVTM and CDR2 ANQGSEA. V gave up 6 bases and J gave up 5 bases; unmatched junction bases: 14. The length of the CDR3 is 15 residues. CDR3 DNA sequence: TGCAGCGTCGAGGGACAGGGAAAGATGGCGGACGAGCAGTACTTC. This codes for CSVEGQGKMADEQYF.

V is TRBV13 and J is TRBJ2-2, with D possibly called TRBD1 or TRBD2 (5 bases each). CDR1 and CDR2 from the germline V gene are PRHDT and FYEKMQ (reference sequence). The CDR3 is made up of 13 amino acids. The germline V and J ends were trimmed by 5 bases and 4 bases, with 8 bases remaining between them. CDR3 sequence (DNA): TGTGCCAGCAGCATCGGGACCACCGGGGAGCTGTTTTTT. Its translation: CASSIGTTGELFF.

The rearrangement joins TRBV19 to TRBJ2-1; TRBD2 might be the D (5 bases). The V gene lost 2 bases and the J gene lost 0 bases, with 8 bases spanning the gap. Germline assignment: CDR1 LNHDA and CDR2 SQIVND (reference sequence). CDR3 size: 15 residues. The CDR3 bases are TGTGCCAGTAGTATATTGGGGAGCTCCTACAATGAGCAGTTCTTC. It is translated as CASSILGSSYNEQFF.

The chain joins TRBV5-6 to TRBJ2-7; 9 bases agree with TRBD2. Germline V gene sequence: CDR1 SGHDT, CDR2 YYEEEE. The ends lost 6 bases at V and 4 bases at J; junction bases unmatched: 8. There are 14 residues in the CDR3. This CDR3 is CASTGLARAYEQYF. The CDR3 nucleotides are TGTGCCAGCACTGGACTAGCGAGGGCTTACGAGCAGTACTTC.

J is TRBJ2-7 and V is TRBV29-1; 11 bases are a match to TRBD2. V was pared by 3 bases and J by 0 bases, with 7 bases of the junction left unmatched. Germline values: CDR1 SQVTM, CDR2 ANQGSEA. The CDR3 covers 16 residues. For the CDR3, the DNA is TGCAGCGTTGATGGGACTAGCGGAATGAGCTCCTACGAGCAGTACTTC. The encoded protein is CSVDGTSGMSSYEQYF.

A few counts support this clone. The rearrangement uses TRBV5-5 and TRBJ2-3; 9 bases line up with TRBD1. The CDR3 contains 17 residues. Germline V gene sequence: CDR1 SGHKS, CDR2 YYEKEE (reference sequence). V lost 4 bases, J lost 0 bases, and 9 bases stayed unmatched. The CDR3 DNA reads as TGTGCCAGCAGCGCACTCATCGGGACAGGGAGCACAGATACGCAGTATTTT. Residues: CASSALIGTGSTDTQYF.

The rearrangement links TRBV19 to TRBJ2-1; D is uncertain. From germline, CDR1 is LNHDA and CDR2 SQIVND (reference sequence). The length of the CDR3 is 13 residues. Trimming pared 0 bases from V and 5 bases from J, leaving 5 bases between. CDR3 bases: TGTGCCAGTAGTATAGACAGTAACAATGAGCAGTTCTTC. The encoded protein is CASSIDSNNEQFF. The full variable domain, its missing parts supplied by reference TRBV19 and TRBJ2-1, is DGGITQSPKYLFRKEGQNVTLSCEQNLNHDAMYWYRQDPGQGLRLIYYSQIVNDFQKGDIAEGYSVSREKKESFPLTVTSAQKNPTAFYLCASSIDSNNEQFFGPGTRLTVL.

This clone was seen just once. The chain joins TRBV9 to TRBJ2-7, with D possibly being TRBD2 (5 bases). The CDR3 extends over 16 amino acids. Trimming removed 0 bases at V and 2 bases at J, with 15 bases between. The germline V gene encodes CDR1 SGDLS and CDR2 YYNGEE. The CDR3 nucleotides are TGTGCCAGCAGCGTAGACGTGAGGGCCGGACCCTACGAGCAGTACTTC. As protein: CASSVDVRAGPYEQYF.

The gene calls are TRBV7-9 and TRBJ1-1; 7 bases match TRBD1. V lost 4 bases, J lost 5 bases, and 4 bases stayed unmatched. The CDR3 contains 13 residues. Germline V gene sequence: CDR1 SEHNR, CDR2 FQNEAQ (reference sequence). As DNA, the CDR3 is TGTGCCAGCAGCTCAGGGGGAAGGACTGAAGCTTTCTTT. This encodes CASSSGGRTEAFF.

This chain joins TRBV6-6 and TRBJ2-7, with D possibly matching TRBD1 (7 bases). V shed 0 bases and J shed 0 bases, with 12 bases lying between them. The CDR3 is 16 residues long. Germline CDR1 and CDR2: MNHNY and SVGAGI (reference sequence). The CDR3 DNA is TGTGCCAGCAGTTACTCGGCGGGACAGTTCTCCTACGAGCAGTACTTC. This sequence encodes CASSYSAGQFSYEQYF.

This clone was observed a single time. This chain joins TRBV5-1 and TRBJ2-1; 10 nucleotides match TRBD2. V shed 0 bases, J shed 7 bases, and the junction held 10 bases outside the gene matches. CDR1 is SGHRS, CDR2 YFSETQ, per germline. This CDR3 spans 17 amino acids. The CDR3 here is CASSLGLAGRYWNEQFF. CDR3 nucleotides: TGCGCCAGCAGCTTGGGACTAGCGGGTAGATACTGGAATGAGCAGTTCTTC.

This chain connects TRBV4-1 to TRBJ1-2; D uncertain. Trimming cost V 0 bases and J 0 bases, with 8 bases left between them. The germline gives CDR1 MGHRA, CDR2 YSYEKL. The CDR3 extends over 15 amino acids. The CDR3 spells CASSQEHRPNYGYTF. CDR3 bases: TGCGCCAGCAGCCAAGAGCATCGACCTAACTATGGCTACACCTTC.

The chain couples TRBV2 to TRBJ1-2; perhaps TRBD1 as D (6 bases). The CDR3 runs 16 residues. Germline CDR1 SNHLY, CDR2 FYNNEI. Trimming left V 5 bases short and J 0 bases short, with 16 bases between. Here the CDR3 reads CASSLTGTNANYGYTF. CDR3 sequence (DNA): TGTGCCAGCAGTCTCACCGGGACAAACGCTAACTATGGCTACACCTTC.

In its sample, this clone was seen once. The rearrangement uses TRBV7-9 and TRBJ1-1; possible D gene TRBD1, 5 bases. The V gene lost 3 bases and the J gene lost 7 bases, with 12 bases spanning the gap. Germline V CDR1 and CDR2: SEHNR, FQNEAQ (reference sequence). The CDR3 has 13 residues. This CDR3 reads CASSFPTVFEAFF. The CDR3 nucleotides are TGTGCCAGCAGCTTCCCGACAGTTTTTGAAGCTTTCTTT.

The V and J genes are TRBV18 and TRBJ2-7, with D perhaps TRBD2 (5 bases). Germline CDR1 KGHSH, CDR2 LQKENI. The CDR3 has 13 residues. V was cut by 3 bases and J by 3 bases, with 9 bases left in between. The CDR3 nucleotides are TGTGCCAGCTCACCCATAAGCGGCTACGAGCAGTACTTC. Encoded protein: CASSPISGYEQYF.

In this sample, this clone turned up once. This sequence joins TRBV7-3 and TRBJ2-2; no clear D. Germline-derived CDR1 and CDR2 are SGHTA and FQGTGA. This CDR3 has 16 amino acids. The V and J ends lost 1 base and 2 bases respectively, with 11 bases between them. The CDR3 reads CASSLNTGLNTGELFF. The CDR3 DNA is TGTGCCAGCAGCTTAAATACGGGCCTCAACACCGGGGAGCTGTTTTTT.

The rearrangement uses TRBV27 and TRBJ2-5; tentative D call: TRBD2 (6 bases). Near its end, the DNA agrees better with TRBJ2-7, so the J call may be wrong. The CDR3 is made up of 14 amino acids. Germline lookup yields CDR1 MNHEY and CDR2 SMNVEV (reference sequence). CDR3 nucleotides: TGTGCCAGCAGTCCCTTACGACGGGAGTACGAGCAGTACTTC. Translation: CASSPLRREYEQYF.

The genes are TRBV11-2 and TRBJ2-5, with D perhaps matching TRBD1 (5 bases). Between the trimmed V and J ends, which lost 0 bases and 5 bases, there was a span of 16 bases. From germline, CDR1 is SGHAT and CDR2 FQNNGV. The CDR3 totals 16 residues. In nucleotides, the CDR3 is TGTGCCAGCAGCTTAGAGGGGCCGGGCTTTATGGAGACCCAGTACTTC. Amino acids: CASSLEGPGFMETQYF.

This clone was counted once. The J gene is TRBJ2-3, the V gene TRBV7-6; TRBD2 matches 10 bases. CDR1 is SGHVS and CDR2 is FNYEAQ in the germline V gene. The V and J ends lost 6 bases and 4 bases, in that order; junction bases with no gene match: 7. The CDR3 consists of 15 residues. CDR3 sequence reads: CASSQLAGPPDTQYF. In DNA form, the CDR3 reads TGTGCCAGCAGTCAACTAGCGGGGCCCCCAGATACGCAGTATTTT.